This T cell receptor beta chain was sequenced in a study of neurological immune-mediated disorders. The cDNA came from 5'RACE with 10-nucleotide random UMIs. TCRdb independently ran MiXCR on the 5' RACE reads; one entry per CDR3 protein. This table holds 100,000 or so distinct CDR3 sequences, about 3.8% found once. This clonotype occurred many times. The antigen is undetermined. 2 million unsorted PBMCs were stored in RNAlater at -80 °C before RNA extraction. General study findings and limits: Phylogenetic grouping assigned the repertoires of 18 of 34 multiple sclerosis patients to a single cluster of related CDR3 sequences. This cluster may be a repertoire-level signature. The multiple sclerosis repertoire cluster had no association with any clinical or MRI feature.

Sequenced: PBMCs. The sequence was collected from a woman aged 18-29 years with multiple sclerosis.

The CDR3 spells CSARDFTPDFSNQPQHF. The DNA of the CDR3 is TGCAGTGCTAGAGATTTCACACCGGACTTTAGCAATCAGCCCCAGCATTTT. The rearrangement links TRBV20-1 to TRBJ1-5; D call uncertain. V was clipped by 0 bases and J by 0 bases, with 15 bases between them. The V gene's germline CDR1 is DFQATT and CDR2 SNEGSKA (reference sequence). CDR3 length: 17 residues.